This T cell receptor beta chain originates from a study of blood T cell repertoires in COVID-19. Study in general: Sites in the United States, Italy and Spain provided acute and convalescent COVID-19 samples. PBMCs, B-cell-depleted T cells, or T cells were the source of the cDNA or gDNA that made up the material.

Per the authors' pipeline: Amplifying reference gene primers gave estimates of nucleated cell counts. Repertoires were generated with immunoSEQ multiplex PCR, while TCRdb's copy carries only in-frame clones and drops some. The V and J calls and the clone size are those of that table, but D and trimming were determined from the DNA. The sample carries 90,000 to 95,000 clones, 85% to 90% recorded once. The CDR3 contains 16 residues. Germline CDR1 reads KGHSH; CDR2 reads LQKENI. V lost 3 bases, J lost 0 bases, and 12 bases lay in between. The chain couples TRBV18 to TRBJ1-3, with D unclear. Input material: peripheral blood. The sequence derives from an elderly woman with active COVID-19. The CDR3 bases are TGTGCCAGCTCACCTAACCCTTACTACTCTGGAAACACCATATATTTT. Translation: CASSPNPYYSGNTIYF.